These 21 T cell receptor beta chains were sequenced from one sample in a study of naive and memory T cell subsets. An equimolar mix of two oligonucleotides served as the beta constant-region primer for TRBC1 and TRBC2. Each CDR3 protein is one row after TCRdb ran MiXCR on the UMI-ligation and nested PCR reads. The sample contains 77,000 or so distinct CDR3 sequences, 13% of which appear only once. Input material: central memory CD4+ T cells from blood. The receptor set was obtained from a human donor in good health.

In its sample, this clonotype was seen a few times. J is TRBJ2-5 and V is TRBV20-1, with D maybe TRBD1 (6 bases). This CDR3 is built from 11 residues. The V gene lost 5 bases and the J gene lost 4 bases, with 8 bases spanning the gap. Germline V lookup: CDR1 DFQATT, CDR2 SNEGSKA (reference sequence). CDR3 residues: CSAPRGETQYF. CDR3 bases: TGCAGTGCTCCCAGGGGAGAGACCCAGTACTTC.

The sample holds many counts of this clonotype. The chain couples TRBV15 to TRBJ2-7; TRBD1 matches 7 bases. The length of the CDR3 is 15 residues. The germline CDR1 and CDR2 sequences are LNHNV and YYDKDF (reference sequence). V was clipped by 0 bases and J by 1 base; unmatched bases: 3. The CDR3 DNA is TGTGCCACCAGCAGAGAATCGGGACAGTCCTACGAGCAGTACTTC. Translating it yields CATSRESGQSYEQYF.

This clonotype has a handful of counts. This chain links TRBV12-3 or TRBV12-4 with TRBJ2-1, with D hard to call. This CDR3 has 18 amino acids. The V gene lost 10 bases and the J gene lost 2 bases, with 27 bases spanning the gap. The CDR3: CATEEPGSWSHPYNEQFF. CDR3 nucleotide sequence: TGTGCCACCGAGGAACCCGGGTCTTGGTCCCATCCCTACAATGAGCAGTTCTTC.

This clonotype showed up just a few times. The chain uses TRBV12-3 or TRBV12-4 and TRBJ2-1; D call uncertain. V shed 3 bases and J shed 0 bases, with 6 bases lying between them. This CDR3 is 14 amino acids long. CDR3 in amino acids: CASSLTGSYNEQFF. CDR3 nucleotide sequence: TGTGCCAGCAGTTTGACTGGCTCCTACAATGAGCAGTTCTTC.

This clonotype occurred a few times. DNA for the CDR3: TGTGCCAGCTCCTCCGATTCTGCCAATCAGCCCCAGCATTTT. Translating gives CASSSDSANQPQHF. This rearrangement joins TRBV18 to TRBJ1-5; D not resolved. Trimming left V 6 bases short and J 3 bases short, with 12 bases between. Germline V CDR1 and CDR2: KGHSH, LQKENI. This CDR3 is built from 14 residues. Variable domain in full (rest from reference TRBV18 and TRBJ1-5): NAGVMQNPRHLVRRRGQEARLRCSPMKGHSHVYWYRQLPEEGLKFMVYLQKENIIDESGMPKERFSAEFPKEGPSILRIQQVVRGDSAAYFCASSSDSANQPQHFGDGTRLSIL.

The V gene is TRBV24-1, the J gene TRBJ2-3, with a weak D call TRBD1 (7 bases). Germline lookup yields CDR1 KGHDR and CDR2 SFDVKD. The V end was cut by 5 bases, the J end by 0 bases, with 14 bases between. The CDR3 extends over 16 amino acids. The CDR3 sequence is CATSATGAGSTDTQYF. For the CDR3, the DNA is TGTGCCACCAGTGCCACAGGGGCGGGGAGCACAGATACGCAGTATTTT.

This clonotype was seen a few times. A much larger clonotype is one base distant, so this may be a read error. This chain connects TRBV12-3 or TRBV12-4 to TRBJ2-7, with D perhaps matching TRBD1 or TRBD2 (5 bases each). The CDR3 covers 15 residues. Deletions cut 6 bases from V and 7 bases from J, with 22 bases between. The CDR3 loop reads CASSLRTTGEREQYF. In DNA form, the CDR3 reads TGTGCCAGCAGCCTTAGGACAACCGGTGAGCGGGAGCAGTACTTC.

This clonotype was seen a few times. The chain links TRBV29-1 to TRBJ1-3; 10 nucleotides agree with TRBD1. Looked up from germline, CDR1 is SQVTM and CDR2 is ANQGSEA. The CDR3 is 16 amino acids. The V gene end was trimmed by 1 base and the J gene end by 2 bases; junction bases not matched to a gene: 5. In nucleotides, the CDR3 is TGCAGCGTTGAAGTGTGGGACAGGGGCGCTGGAAACACCATATATTTT. Amino acids: CSVEVWDRGAGNTIYF. Full variable domain (missing parts from reference TRBV29-1 and TRBJ1-3): SAVISQKPSRDICQRGTSLTIQCQVDSQVTMMFWYRQQPGQSLTLIATANQGSEATYESGFVIDKFPISRPNLTFSTLTVSNMSPEDSSIYLCSVEVWDRGAGNTIYFGEGSWLTVV.

This chain connects TRBV7-2 to TRBJ2-1; D not resolved. The CDR3 is made up of 15 amino acids. Trimming took 3 bases from V and 6 from J, leaving 15 bases between them. The germline V gene has CDR1 SGHTA and CDR2 FQGNSA. CDR3 in amino acids: CASSLLSGSGNEQFF. The CDR3, as DNA: TGTGCCAGCAGCTTGTTATCCGGATCCGGCAATGAGCAGTTCTTC.

This clonotype was found a few times. This chain uses TRBV20-1 with TRBJ1-4; the D gene is possibly TRBD1 (6 bases). Trimming left V 6 bases short and J 6 bases short, with 14 bases between. Germline V gives CDR1 DFQATT, CDR2 SNEGSKA (reference sequence). The CDR3 is made up of 13 amino acids. The CDR3 region is CSAETGKYEKLFF. DNA for the CDR3: TGCAGTGCGGAGACAGGCAAATATGAAAAACTGTTTTTT.

This clonotype was found a few times. This rearrangement joins TRBV7-2 to TRBJ1-4, with unresolved D. V lost 5 bases to trimming and J lost 8 bases, with 18 bases between them. The CDR3 length is 15 residues. Germline loops: CDR1 SGHTA, CDR2 FQGNSA. The CDR3 sequence: CASSLGGVVGEKLFF. Here the CDR3 DNA reads TGTGCCAGCAGCCTAGGTGGGGTAGTAGGGGAAAAACTGTTTTTT.

The sample holds many counts of this clonotype. The chain has TRBV20-1 and TRBJ2-4, with 8 bases aligning to TRBD2. Germline V gives CDR1 DFQATT, CDR2 SNEGSKA (reference sequence). V shed 6 bases and J 3 bases; nucleotides not matched to a gene: 10. The CDR3 has 15 amino acids. The CDR3 loop is CSALPSGSYKNIQYF. The CDR3 nucleotides are TGCAGTGCCCTCCCCAGCGGGAGCTACAAAAACATTCAGTACTTC.

This clonotype turned up a few times. The chain has TRBV12-3 or TRBV12-4 and TRBJ2-3, with D possibly TRBD1 on 5 matching bases. V was shortened by 4 bases and J by 1 base, with 15 bases between the two germline ends. The CDR3 loop spans 16 amino acids. The CDR3 DNA reads TGTGCCAGCAGTTCCACTCGGATGGGGCGCACAGATACGCAGTATTTT. Amino acid sequence: CASSSTRMGRTDTQYF.

J is TRBJ2-7 and V is TRBV28, with D uncertain. The CDR3 consists of 15 residues. Trimming shortened V by 2 bases and J by 0 bases, and 11 bases separated the two germline ends. Germline loops: CDR1 MDHEN, CDR2 SYDVKM. This CDR3 is CASSLPAARSYEQYF. The DNA of the CDR3 is TGTGCCAGCAGTTTACCGGCAGCTCGCTCCTACGAGCAGTACTTC.

The chain combines TRBV10-3 with TRBJ2-3; weak D call: TRBD2 (7 bases). V lost 4 bases and J lost 6, with 20 bases in between. Germline V lookup: CDR1 ENHRY, CDR2 SYGVKD. The length of the CDR3 is 16 residues. In DNA, the CDR3 is TGTGCCATCAGTGCTCGAGGCGGGGGCCCTCGGGATACGCAGTATTTT. As protein: CAISARGGGPRDTQYF.

V usage is TRBV21-1 and J usage is TRBJ2-3. TRBV21-1 is an annotated pseudogene. The CDR3 totals 14 residues. The chain's CDR3 is CASSKVHFTDTQYF. The CDR3 coding sequence is TGTGCCAGCAGCAAAGTGCACTTCACAGATACGCAGTATTTT.

About this clonotype: This clone may be a read error of a much larger clone one base away. The chain combines TRBV11-2 with TRBJ2-3, with TRBD2 matching over 7 bases. Germline assignment: CDR1 SGHAT and CDR2 FQNNGV. The CDR3 sequence is 19 residues long. J was trimmed by 2 bases and V by 4 bases; bases with no gene match: 18. The CDR3 bases are TGTGCCAGCAGCTCCCCACGCCGCCTAACGGGACTACTCACAGATACGCAGTATTTT. Amino acid sequence: CASSSPRRLTGLLTDTQYF.

This sequence joins TRBV20-1 and TRBJ2-7, with TRBD2 identical over 7 bases. In germline, CDR1 is DFQATT, CDR2 SNEGSKA (reference sequence). This CDR3 has 15 residues. V was pared by 0 bases and J by 0 bases, with 5 bases of the junction left unmatched. As DNA, the CDR3 is TGCAGTGCTAGAGAGTTCGGCGGGAGCTCCTACGAGCAGTACTTC. This gives the protein CSAREFGGSSYEQYF.

This clonotype was observed many times. The chain links TRBV7-2 to TRBJ2-3; tentative D call: TRBD2 (6 bases). There are 15 residues in the CDR3. With 3 bases removed from V and 3 bases from J, the gap between germline ends came to 13 bases. Per the germline V gene, CDR1 is SGHTA and CDR2 is FQGNSA. The CDR3 region is CASSFRAGRTDTQYF. The CDR3 DNA reads as TGTGCCAGCAGCTTCCGAGCGGGCCGAACAGATACGCAGTATTTT. Full variable domain (missing parts from reference TRBV7-2 and TRBJ2-3): GAGVSQSPSNKVTEKGKDVELRCDPISGHTALYWYRQSLGQGLEFLIYFQGNSAPDKSGLPSDRFSAERTGGSVSTLTIQRTQQEDSAVYLCASSFRAGRTDTQYFGPGTRLTVL.

This clonotype was observed many times. The rearrangement uses TRBV24-1 and TRBJ1-2; no clear D. Trimming left V 4 bases short and J 0 bases short, with 5 bases between. This CDR3 spans 13 amino acids. CDR1 and CDR2 from the germline V gene are KGHDR and SFDVKD. CDR3 protein: CATSDRANYGYTF. The CDR3 region has the DNA TGTGCCACCAGTGACAGAGCTAACTATGGCTACACCTTC.

This clonotype was observed a few times. The V call is TRBV24-1, the J call TRBJ2-3; D gene uncertain. V was shortened by 4 bases and J by 0 bases, with 4 bases between the two germline ends. This CDR3 spans 13 amino acids. In germline, CDR1 is KGHDR, CDR2 SFDVKD. The CDR3 spells CATSDMSTDTQYF. CDR3 nucleotide sequence: TGTGCCACCAGTGACATGAGCACAGATACGCAGTATTTT.